These 30 T cell receptor beta chains came from one sample sequenced in a study of cytomegalovirus exposure and HLA in healthy donors. Using immunoSEQ multiplex PCR, the repertoire was profiled, and TCRdb retains in-frame clones only, with some absent. The sample lists 150,000 to 200,000 clones, about 90% occurring once. Sequencing was carried out using PBMCs. The receptors were sampled from a woman under 30 in good health and CMV-seropositive.

This sequence joins TRBV5-6 and TRBJ2-5; D possibly corresponds to TRBD1 (5 bases). The CDR3 extends over 16 amino acids. Germline V gene sequence: CDR1 SGHDT, CDR2 YYEEEE. V lost 4 bases and J lost 1, with 17 bases in between. The CDR3: CASSTSHRYPQETQYF. CDR3 DNA: TGTGCCAGCAGCACCTCCCACAGGTACCCCCAAGAGACCCAGTACTTC.

The chain couples TRBV4-1 to TRBJ2-1, with TRBD2 matching over 15 bases. This CDR3 has 17 residues. The ends lost 2 bases at V and 9 bases at J; junction bases unmatched: 8. The V gene's germline CDR1 is MGHRA and CDR2 YSYEKL. CDR3 DNA: TGCGCCAGCAGCCAACCTGGACTAGCGGGGGGGCTGGGTGAGCAGTTCTTC. The encoded protein is CASSQPGLAGGLGEQFF.

Of note for this clone: At one end the junction does not follow the germline gene, possibly because of a read error. CDR3 sequence reads: CASTETPGSQVRNEQFF. CDR3 nucleotides: TGTGCCAGCACTGAAACCCCGGGTAGTCAAGTACGAAATGAGCAGTTCTTC. This chain uses TRBV2 with TRBJ2-1; D gene ambiguous. CDR1 SNHLY and CDR2 FYNNEI come from the germline V gene. The CDR3 runs 17 residues.

The V and J genes are TRBV5-5 and TRBJ2-4; D uncertain. The CDR3 covers 15 residues. Trimming removed 0 bases from V and 0 bases from J, with 7 bases in between. Germline loops: CDR1 SGHKS, CDR2 YYEKEE (reference sequence). CDR3: CASSLGQKAKNIQYF. The CDR3 DNA follows: TGTGCCAGCAGCTTGGGCCAGAAAGCCAAAAACATTCAGTACTTC. Drawing the rest from reference TRBV5-5 and TRBJ2-4, the complete variable domain is DAGVTQSPTHLIKTRGQQVTLRCSPISGHKSVSWYQQVLGQGPQFIFQYYEKEERGRGNFPDRFSARQFPNYSSELNVNALLLGDSALYLCASSLGQKAKNIQYFGAGTRLSVL.

This clone has a single count. The chain carries TRBV19 and TRBJ2-2; TRBD2 matches 9 bases. This CDR3 is 16 amino acids long. Germline lookup yields CDR1 LNHDA and CDR2 SQIVND (reference sequence). V lost 7 bases to trimming and J lost 3 bases; unmatched junction nucleotides: 9. The CDR3 is CASTLGSGRHTGELFF. CDR3 in DNA: TGTGCCAGTACCCTGGGTAGCGGGAGACACACCGGGGAGCTGTTTTTT.

The chain joins TRBV4-3 to TRBJ2-5; TRBD2 matches 11 bases. Trimming at V came to 1 base and at J to 5 bases, leaving 9 bases not matched to a gene. Germline CDR1 and CDR2: LGHNA and YSLEER. The CDR3 consists of 17 residues. The CDR3 nucleotides read TGCGCCAGCAGCCAAGGTGCCTCACTAGCGGGAGTTGAGACCCAGTACTTC. It specifies CASSQGASLAGVETQYF.

The gene calls are TRBV2 and TRBJ2-2, with 8 bases that match TRBD2. Germline V lookup: CDR1 SNHLY, CDR2 FYNNEI. CDR3 length: 16 residues. Trimming removed 6 bases from V and 3 bases from J; junction bases left unmatched: 9. CDR3 sequence reads: CASSPTSGSHTGELFF. In DNA form, the CDR3 reads TGTGCCAGCAGCCCCACTAGCGGATCTCACACCGGGGAGCTGTTTTTT.

The rearrangement uses TRBV18 and TRBJ2-3; 7 nucleotides agree with TRBD1. The V and J ends lost 3 bases and 0 bases, in that order; junction bases with no gene match: 6. CDR1 and CDR2 from the germline V gene are KGHSH and LQKENI. The CDR3 has 16 amino acids. Here the CDR3 DNA reads TGTGCCAGCTCACCCGAGGGGGCTACTAGCACAGATACGCAGTATTTT. This gives the protein CASSPEGATSTDTQYF.

The V gene is TRBV6-5, the J gene TRBJ2-4, with D unclear. This CDR3 is built from 13 residues. The V and J ends lost 6 bases and 0 bases respectively, with 6 bases between them. Per the germline V gene, CDR1 is MNHEY and CDR2 is SVGAGI. This chain's CDR3 is CASRVLAKNIQYF. The CDR3 DNA reads TGTGCCAGCAGGGTACTAGCCAAAAACATTCAGTACTTC.

The chain carries TRBV11-2 and TRBJ2-5; D unclear. Looked up from germline, CDR1 is SGHAT and CDR2 is FQNNGV. The CDR3 is made up of 13 amino acids. Between the trimmed V and J ends, which lost 7 bases and 2 bases, there was a span of 11 bases. The CDR3 DNA reads as TGTGCCAGCAACCCACCGAGACAAGAGACCCAGTACTTC. This translates into CASNPPRQETQYF.

This chain links TRBV11-2 with TRBJ2-7; 8 bases fit TRBD1. Germline V gives CDR1 SGHAT, CDR2 FQNNGV. Unmatched junction bases numbered 8, after V lost 4 bases and J lost 9 bases. The CDR3 covers 13 residues. In DNA, the CDR3 is TGTGCCAGCAGCTCCGAACCAGGGGGCAGGCAGTACTTC. Translation: CASSSEPGGRQYF.

This clone was counted a single time. This rearrangement joins TRBV19 to TRBJ2-3, with 9 bases that match TRBD2. V dropped 5 bases and J dropped 0; count of bases not matched to a gene: 6. Germline V gene lookup returns CDR1 LNHDA and CDR2 SQIVND (reference sequence). The CDR3 consists of 16 residues. Here the CDR3 reads CASSLLAGASTDTQYF. The CDR3 DNA sequence: TGTGCCAGTAGTCTTTTAGCGGGGGCTAGCACAGATACGCAGTATTTT.

The J gene is TRBJ2-1, the V gene TRBV6-5; 9 bases map to TRBD2. The CDR3 is 15 residues long. V dropped 7 bases and J dropped 4; count of bases not matched to a gene: 8. Germline V CDR1 and CDR2: MNHEY, SVGAGI. The CDR3: CASTALAGGYNEQFF. The CDR3 region has the DNA TGTGCCAGCACTGCACTAGCGGGCGGATACAATGAGCAGTTCTTC.

This chain links TRBV5-1 with TRBJ2-7; D is possibly TRBD1 (5 bases). The CDR3 totals 14 residues. V lost 0 bases and J 5 bases, leaving 12 bases between the germline ends. Germline V lookup: CDR1 SGHRS, CDR2 YFSETQ. Here the CDR3 reads CASSLVQGINEQYF. In DNA form, the CDR3 reads TGCGCCAGCAGCTTGGTTCAGGGTATCAACGAGCAGTACTTC. Full variable domain (missing parts from reference TRBV5-1 and TRBJ2-7): KAGVTQTPRYLIKTRGQQVTLSCSPISGHRSVSWYQQTPGQGLQFLFEYFSETQRNKGNFPGRFSGRQFSNSRSEMNVSTLELGDSALYLCASSLVQGINEQYFGPGTRLTVT.

The count of this clone is one. The rearrangement uses TRBV4-1 and TRBJ2-5; tentatively, D is TRBD1 (6 bases). Germline-derived CDR1 and CDR2 are MGHRA and YSYEKL. The CDR3 spans 16 residues. Trimming cost V 3 bases and J 1 base, with 15 bases left between them. The chain's CDR3 is CASSHNLQGGQETQYF. Written as DNA, the CDR3 is TGCGCCAGCAGCCACAATTTACAGGGCGGCCAAGAGACCCAGTACTTC.

This sequence joins TRBV25-1 and TRBJ1-2; D might be TRBD1 (5 bases). Per the germline V gene, CDR1 is MGHDK and CDR2 is SYGVNS. Trimming removed 6 bases at V and 4 bases at J, with 12 bases between. This CDR3 is built from 13 residues. The CDR3 region is CASSISGFYGYTF. CDR3 bases: TGTGCCAGCAGCATCTCAGGGTTCTATGGCTACACCTTC.

The chain is built from TRBV7-8 and TRBJ2-1; 8 bases agree with TRBD2. This CDR3 has 13 residues. Germline CDR1 is SGHVS and CDR2 is FQNEAQ. V was pared by 5 bases and J by 10 bases, with 7 bases of the junction left unmatched. CDR3 loop: CASSPGTSREQFF. CDR3 sequence (DNA): TGTGCCAGCAGCCCTGGGACTAGTCGCGAGCAGTTCTTC.

The rearrangement uses TRBV2 and TRBJ1-2; the D gene is possibly TRBD1 (5 bases). The CDR3 loop spans 13 amino acids. In germline, CDR1 is SNHLY, CDR2 FYNNEI. The V end was cut by 10 bases, the J end by 8 bases, with 20 bases between. The CDR3 loop reads CANRGTAAKGYTF. Written as DNA, the CDR3 is TGTGCCAACCGCGGGACGGCGGCTAAGGGCTACACCTTC.

CDR3 in amino acids: CASSETLAGGVPYNEQFF. As DNA, the CDR3 is TGTGCCAGCAGCGAGACACTAGCGGGAGGCGTTCCCTACAATGAGCAGTTCTTC. The chain carries TRBV9 and TRBJ2-1; 12 bases fit TRBD2. This CDR3 is built from 18 residues. The germline gives CDR1 SGDLS, CDR2 YYNGEE. V lost 3 bases to trimming and J lost 2 bases; unmatched junction nucleotides: 9.

The CDR3 loop is CASSSGRGSGELFF. The CDR3 nucleotides read TGTGCCAGCAGTAGTGGCAGGGGGTCCGGGGAGCTGTTTTTT. V gene TRBV27 combines with J gene TRBJ2-2; TRBD1 matches at 7 bases. Germline V gives CDR1 MNHEY, CDR2 SMNVEV (reference sequence). This CDR3 has 14 residues. V gave up 5 bases and J gave up 6 bases; unmatched junction bases: 6.

The chain links TRBV30 to TRBJ1-1; 10 nucleotides agree with TRBD1. Germline CDR1 and CDR2: GTSNPN and SVGIG (reference sequence). With V trimmed by 2 bases and J by 3 bases, 6 bases remained unmatched. CDR3 length: 15 amino acids. The CDR3 DNA reads TGTGCCTGGAGTAACCCCGGGACAGGGGACACTGAAGCTTTCTTT. Translation: CAWSNPGTGDTEAFF.

This rearrangement joins TRBV28 to TRBJ2-7; D is possibly TRBD2 (6 bases). This CDR3 contains 16 residues. Trimming removed 3 bases at V and 0 bases at J, with 15 bases between. CDR1 is MDHEN and CDR2 is SYDVKM in the germline V gene. CDR3 residues: CASSFAPRGASYEQYF. CDR3 sequence (DNA): TGTGCCAGCAGTTTCGCCCCCCGCGGGGCCTCCTACGAGCAGTACTTC.

The chain couples TRBV19 to TRBJ2-7; 9 bases map to TRBD2. Per germline, CDR1 LNHDA and CDR2 SQIVND (reference sequence). With V trimmed by 1 base and J by 2 bases, 3 bases remained unmatched. The CDR3 is 15 residues long. CDR3: CASSIVAGDTYEQYF. CDR3 in DNA: TGTGCCAGTAGTATAGTAGCGGGGGACACCTACGAGCAGTACTTC.

This clone was seen a single time. The V and J genes are TRBV7-8 and TRBJ2-5, with 13 positions matching TRBD2. Germline V gene data show CDR1 as SGHVS and CDR2 as FQNEAQ. The CDR3 spans 15 residues. The J segment lost 7 bases and the V segment lost 5 bases, leaving 7 bases of the junction unmatched. CDR3 DNA: TGTGCCAGCAGCCCGGGACTAGCGGGGCGACCGACCCAGTACTTC. Its protein is CASSPGLAGRPTQYF.

The chain joins TRBV6-7 to TRBJ2-3, with 12 bases aligning to TRBD2. TRBV6-7 is known as an ORF, though its function is uncertain. The CDR3 is 16 residues long. V trimming: 0 bases; J trimming: 3 bases; junction bases outside the gene matches: 1. This chain's CDR3 is CASSYSTSGGTDTQYF. For the CDR3, the DNA is TGTGCCAGCAGTTACTCGACTAGCGGGGGTACAGATACGCAGTATTTT.

A few counts support this clone. This chain connects TRBV10-1 to TRBJ2-7; the D gene is possibly TRBD1 (5 bases). From germline, CDR1 is WNHNN and CDR2 SYGVQD (reference sequence). There are 12 residues in the CDR3. Trimming shortened V by 6 bases and J by 2 bases, and 8 bases separated the two germline ends. The DNA of the CDR3 is TGCGCCAGCAGGTTGACAGCCTACGAGCAGTACTTC. Its protein is CASRLTAYEQYF.

V usage is TRBV4-2 and J usage is TRBJ2-1; 7 nucleotides align to TRBD2. The ends lost 1 base at V and 4 bases at J; junction bases unmatched: 10. The germline CDR1 and CDR2 sequences are LGHNA and YNFKEQ. This CDR3 comprises 17 residues. In DNA form, the CDR3 reads TGTGCCAGCAGCCAAGGGGGTGCTAGCGGAATATACAATGAGCAGTTCTTC. Encoded protein: CASSQGGASGIYNEQFF.

This clone has more than one count but fewer than ten. The chain joins TRBV6-6 to TRBJ2-7, with D possibly matching TRBD1 (5 bases). The ends were cut back, 5 bases at V and 3 bases at J, with 8 bases in the middle. The CDR3 contains 12 residues. Per germline, CDR1 MNHNY and CDR2 SVGAGI (reference sequence). The CDR3 nucleotides read TGTGCCAGCAGTCAACAGGACTACGAGCAGTACTTC. Residues: CASSQQDYEQYF.

The rearrangement joins TRBV6-5 to TRBJ2-3, with TRBD1 matching over 10 bases. CDR3 size: 15 residues. V lost 4 bases to trimming and J lost 6 bases; unmatched junction nucleotides: 7. Germline loops: CDR1 MNHEY, CDR2 SVGAGI. The CDR3 DNA reads TGTGCCAGCAGTTTCCGGGGACAGGGGCAGGATACGCAGTATTTT. It encodes CASSFRGQGQDTQYF.

V is TRBV7-7 and J is TRBJ2-3; weak D call: TRBD2 (5 bases). Germline values: CDR1 SSHAT, CDR2 FNYEAQ (reference sequence). The V and J ends lost 5 bases and 2 bases respectively, with 20 bases between them. The CDR3 totals 17 residues. The CDR3 sequence is CASSAPQERIYTDTQYF. DNA of the CDR3: TGTGCCAGCAGCGCACCCCAGGAGCGGATCTACACAGATACGCAGTATTTT. The entire variable domain, with the rest obtained from reference TRBV7-7 and TRBJ2-3, is as follows: GAGVSQSPRYKVTKRGQDVTLRCDPISSHATLYWYQQALGQGPEFLTYFNYEAQPDKSGLPSDRFSAERPEGSISTLTIQRTEQRDSAMYRCASSAPQERIYTDTQYFGPGTRLTVL.